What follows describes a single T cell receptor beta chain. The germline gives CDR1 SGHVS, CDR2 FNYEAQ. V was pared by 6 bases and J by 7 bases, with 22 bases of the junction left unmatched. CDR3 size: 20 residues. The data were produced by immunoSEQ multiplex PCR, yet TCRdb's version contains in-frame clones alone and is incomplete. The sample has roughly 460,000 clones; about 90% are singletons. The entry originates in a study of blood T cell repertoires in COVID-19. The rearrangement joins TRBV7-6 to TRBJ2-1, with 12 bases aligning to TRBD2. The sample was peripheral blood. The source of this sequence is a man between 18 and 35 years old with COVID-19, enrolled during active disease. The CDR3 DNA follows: TGTGCCAGCAGTTCTCCGGGACACCTAACTAGACTAGCGGGGGAAAATGAGCAGTTCTTC. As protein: CASSSPGHLTRLAGENEQFF.